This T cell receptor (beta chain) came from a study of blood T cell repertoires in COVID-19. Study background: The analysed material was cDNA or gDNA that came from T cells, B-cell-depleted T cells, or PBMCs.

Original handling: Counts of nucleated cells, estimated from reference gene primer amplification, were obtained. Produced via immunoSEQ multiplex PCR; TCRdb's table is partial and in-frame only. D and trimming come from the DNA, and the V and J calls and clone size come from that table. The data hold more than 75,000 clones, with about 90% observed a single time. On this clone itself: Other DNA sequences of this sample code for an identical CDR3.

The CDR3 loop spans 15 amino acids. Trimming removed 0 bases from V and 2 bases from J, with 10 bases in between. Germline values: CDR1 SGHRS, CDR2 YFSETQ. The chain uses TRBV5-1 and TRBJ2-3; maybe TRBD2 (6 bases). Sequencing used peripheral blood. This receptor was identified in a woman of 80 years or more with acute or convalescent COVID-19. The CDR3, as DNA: TGCGCCAGCAGCTTGGGGCTAGCGTACACAGATACGCAGTATTTT. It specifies CASSLGLAYTDTQYF.